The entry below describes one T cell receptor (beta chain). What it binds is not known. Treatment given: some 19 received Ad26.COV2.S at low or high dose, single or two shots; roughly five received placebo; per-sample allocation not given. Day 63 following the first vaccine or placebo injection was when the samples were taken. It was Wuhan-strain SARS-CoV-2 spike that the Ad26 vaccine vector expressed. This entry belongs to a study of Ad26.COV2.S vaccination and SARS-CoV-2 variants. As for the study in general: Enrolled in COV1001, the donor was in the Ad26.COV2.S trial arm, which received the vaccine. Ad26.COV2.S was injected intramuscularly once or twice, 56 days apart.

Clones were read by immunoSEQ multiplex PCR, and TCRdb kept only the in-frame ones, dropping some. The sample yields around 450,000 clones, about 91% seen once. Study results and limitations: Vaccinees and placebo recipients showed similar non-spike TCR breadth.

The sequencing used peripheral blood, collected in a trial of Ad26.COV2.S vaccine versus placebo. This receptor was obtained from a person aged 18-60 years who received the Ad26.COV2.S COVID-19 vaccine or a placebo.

CDR3 residues: CASSLRDAFSSYNEQFF. The CDR3 DNA reads TGTGCCAGCAGCTTAAGGGACGCCTTTAGCTCCTACAATGAGCAGTTCTTC. The rearrangement joins TRBV5-5 to TRBJ2-1; possibly TRBD1 or TRBD2 for D (5 bases each). The CDR3 is 17 residues long. CDR1 SGHKS and CDR2 YYEKEE come from the germline V gene (reference sequence). Trimming cost V 2 bases and J 0 bases, with 15 bases left between them.